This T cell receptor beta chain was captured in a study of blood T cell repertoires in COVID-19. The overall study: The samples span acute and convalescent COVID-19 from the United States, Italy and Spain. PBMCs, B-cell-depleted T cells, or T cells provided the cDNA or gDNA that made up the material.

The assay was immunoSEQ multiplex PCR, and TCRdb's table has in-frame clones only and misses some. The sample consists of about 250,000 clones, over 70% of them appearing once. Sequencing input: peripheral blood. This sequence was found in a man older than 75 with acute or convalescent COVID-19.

CDR3 DNA sequence: TGTGCCAGCAGTTCCGGGACAGGGGGCAGGGAGACTGAAGCTTTCTTT. Translation gives CASSSGTGGRETEAFF. This rearrangement joins TRBV6-5 to TRBJ1-1, with 12 positions matching TRBD1. The CDR3 is 16 residues long. V lost 4 bases to trimming and J lost 5 bases; unmatched junction nucleotides: 8. Germline V lookup: CDR1 MNHEY, CDR2 SVGAGI.